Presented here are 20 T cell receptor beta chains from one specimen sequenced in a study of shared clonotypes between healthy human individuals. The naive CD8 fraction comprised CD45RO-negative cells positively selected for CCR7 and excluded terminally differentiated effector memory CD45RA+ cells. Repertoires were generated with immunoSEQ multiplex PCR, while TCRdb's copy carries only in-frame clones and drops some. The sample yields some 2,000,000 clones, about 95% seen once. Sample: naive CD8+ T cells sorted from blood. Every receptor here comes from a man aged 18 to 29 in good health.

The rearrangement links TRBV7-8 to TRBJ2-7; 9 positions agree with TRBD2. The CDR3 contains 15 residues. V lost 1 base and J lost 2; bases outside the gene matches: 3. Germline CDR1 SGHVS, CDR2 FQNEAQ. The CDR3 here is CASSLDASGAYEQYF. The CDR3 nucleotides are TGTGCCAGCAGCTTAGATGCTAGCGGGGCCTACGAGCAGTACTTC.

CDR3 in amino acids: CASSLGGGPQYF. The CDR3 DNA sequence: TGTGCCAGTAGTCTTGGGGGAGGGCCTCAGTACTTC. The rearrangement links TRBV19 to TRBJ2-7; 7 bases match TRBD2. Losses at the gene ends were 5 bases for V and 10 bases for J; bases not matched to a gene: 8. This CDR3 contains 12 residues. In germline, CDR1 is LNHDA, CDR2 SQIVND (reference sequence).

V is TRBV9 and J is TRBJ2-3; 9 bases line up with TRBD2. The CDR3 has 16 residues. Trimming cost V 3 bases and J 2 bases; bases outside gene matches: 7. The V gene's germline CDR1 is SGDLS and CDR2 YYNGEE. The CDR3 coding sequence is TGTGCCAGCAGCGGATTAGCGGGGGCCTACACAGATACGCAGTATTTT. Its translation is CASSGLAGAYTDTQYF.

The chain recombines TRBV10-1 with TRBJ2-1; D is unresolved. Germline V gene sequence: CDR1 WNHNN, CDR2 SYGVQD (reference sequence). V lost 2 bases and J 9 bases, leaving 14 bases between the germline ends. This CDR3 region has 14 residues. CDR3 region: CASSERLVVGEQFF. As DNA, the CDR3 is TGCGCCAGCAGTGAGAGGCTAGTCGTCGGTGAGCAGTTCTTC.

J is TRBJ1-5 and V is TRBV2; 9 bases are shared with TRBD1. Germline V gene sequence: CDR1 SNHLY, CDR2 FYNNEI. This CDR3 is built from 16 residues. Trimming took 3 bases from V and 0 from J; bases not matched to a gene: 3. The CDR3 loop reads CASSERDRDSNQPQHF. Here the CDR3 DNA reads TGTGCCAGCAGTGAGCGGGACAGGGATAGCAATCAGCCCCAGCATTTT.

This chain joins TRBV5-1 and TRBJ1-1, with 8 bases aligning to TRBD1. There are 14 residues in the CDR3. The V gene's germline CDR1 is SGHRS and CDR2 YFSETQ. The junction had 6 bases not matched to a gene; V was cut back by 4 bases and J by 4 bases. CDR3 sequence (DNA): TGCGCCAGCAGCCCCAGGGGGCCGAGCACTGAAGCTTTCTTT. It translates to CASSPRGPSTEAFF.

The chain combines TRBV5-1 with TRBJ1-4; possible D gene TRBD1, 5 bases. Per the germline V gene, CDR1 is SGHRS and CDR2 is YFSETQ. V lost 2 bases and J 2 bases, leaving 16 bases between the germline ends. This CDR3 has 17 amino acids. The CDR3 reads CASSLGQYAGTNEKLFF. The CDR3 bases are TGCGCCAGCAGCTTAGGACAATATGCGGGGACTAATGAAAAACTGTTTTTT.

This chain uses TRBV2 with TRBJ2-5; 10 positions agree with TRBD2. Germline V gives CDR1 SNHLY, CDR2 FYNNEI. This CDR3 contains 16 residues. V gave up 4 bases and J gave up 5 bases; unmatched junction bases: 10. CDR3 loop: CASSVSGRVRAETQYF. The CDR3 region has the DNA TGTGCCAGCAGTGTGAGCGGGAGGGTCAGGGCGGAGACCCAGTACTTC.

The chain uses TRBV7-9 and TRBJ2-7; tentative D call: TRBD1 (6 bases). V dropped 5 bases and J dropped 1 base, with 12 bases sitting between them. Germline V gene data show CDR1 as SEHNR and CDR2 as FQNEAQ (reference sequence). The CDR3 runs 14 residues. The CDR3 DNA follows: TGTGCCAGCAGCCGGTTGGGACATTCCTACGAGCAGTACTTC. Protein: CASSRLGHSYEQYF.

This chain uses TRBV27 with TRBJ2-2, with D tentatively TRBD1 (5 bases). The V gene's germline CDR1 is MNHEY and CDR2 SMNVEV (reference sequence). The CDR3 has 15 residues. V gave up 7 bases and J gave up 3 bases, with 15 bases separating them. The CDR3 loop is CASNVHVGDTGELFF. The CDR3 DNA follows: TGTGCCAGCAACGTTCACGTAGGGGACACCGGGGAGCTGTTTTTT.

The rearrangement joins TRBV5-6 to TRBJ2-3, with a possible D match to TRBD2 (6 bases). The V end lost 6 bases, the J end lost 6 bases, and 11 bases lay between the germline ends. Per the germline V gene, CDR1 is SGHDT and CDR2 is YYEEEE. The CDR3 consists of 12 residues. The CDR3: CASKEGADTQYF. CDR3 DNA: TGTGCCAGCAAGGAGGGAGCGGATACGCAGTATTTT.

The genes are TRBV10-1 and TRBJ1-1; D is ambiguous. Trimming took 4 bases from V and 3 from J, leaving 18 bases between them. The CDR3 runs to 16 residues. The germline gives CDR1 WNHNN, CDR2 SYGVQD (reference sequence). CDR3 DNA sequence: TGCGCCAGCAGTGCCCCTGCGGTTTGGGTTGACACTGAAGCTTTCTTT. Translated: CASSAPAVWVDTEAFF.

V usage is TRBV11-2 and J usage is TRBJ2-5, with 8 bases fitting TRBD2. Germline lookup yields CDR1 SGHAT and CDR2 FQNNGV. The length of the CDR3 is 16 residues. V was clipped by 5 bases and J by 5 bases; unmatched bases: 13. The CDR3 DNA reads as TGTGCCAGCAGCGGGGGGGGACTAGGCCTCCAGGAGACCCAGTACTTC. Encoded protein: CASSGGGLGLQETQYF.

The CDR3 spells CASSRLGSGEAFF. The CDR3 DNA sequence: TGTGCCAGTAGCAGACTGGGGTCGGGTGAAGCTTTCTTT. This chain links TRBV19 with TRBJ1-1; D is unclear. V gave up 6 bases and J gave up 7 bases, with 15 bases separating them. Germline V lookup: CDR1 LNHDA, CDR2 SQIVND (reference sequence). CDR3 length: 13 residues.

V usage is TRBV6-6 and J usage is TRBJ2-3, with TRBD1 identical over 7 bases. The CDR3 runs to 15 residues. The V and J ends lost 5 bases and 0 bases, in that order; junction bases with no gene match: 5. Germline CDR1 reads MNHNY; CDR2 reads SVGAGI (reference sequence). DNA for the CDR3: TGTGCCAGCAGTGTTGGGACAGTGAGCACAGATACGCAGTATTTT. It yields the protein CASSVGTVSTDTQYF.

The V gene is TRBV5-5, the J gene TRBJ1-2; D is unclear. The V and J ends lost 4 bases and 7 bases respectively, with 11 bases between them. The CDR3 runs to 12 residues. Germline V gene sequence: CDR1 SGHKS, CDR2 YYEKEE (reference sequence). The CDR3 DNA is TGTGCCAGCAGCCCCCTAATTGGTGGCTACACCTTC. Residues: CASSPLIGGYTF.

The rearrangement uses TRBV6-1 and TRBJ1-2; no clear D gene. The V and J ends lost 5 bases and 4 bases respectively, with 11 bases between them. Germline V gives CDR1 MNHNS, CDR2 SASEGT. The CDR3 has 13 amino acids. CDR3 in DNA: TGTGCCAGCAGTCCCTATCCAGGCTATGGCTACACCTTC. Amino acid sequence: CASSPYPGYGYTF.

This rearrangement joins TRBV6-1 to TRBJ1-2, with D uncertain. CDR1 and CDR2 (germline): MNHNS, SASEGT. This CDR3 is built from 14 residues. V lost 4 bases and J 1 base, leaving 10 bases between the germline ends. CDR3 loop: CASSVTVFNYGYTF. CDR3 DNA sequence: TGTGCCAGCAGTGTGACGGTTTTTAACTATGGCTACACCTTC.

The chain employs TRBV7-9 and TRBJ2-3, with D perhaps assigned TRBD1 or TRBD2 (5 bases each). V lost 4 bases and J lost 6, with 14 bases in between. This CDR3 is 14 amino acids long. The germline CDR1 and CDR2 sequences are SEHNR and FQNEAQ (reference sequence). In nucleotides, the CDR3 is TGTGCCAGCAGCTCCGGGACCGAGGGGGATACGCAGTATTTT. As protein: CASSSGTEGDTQYF.

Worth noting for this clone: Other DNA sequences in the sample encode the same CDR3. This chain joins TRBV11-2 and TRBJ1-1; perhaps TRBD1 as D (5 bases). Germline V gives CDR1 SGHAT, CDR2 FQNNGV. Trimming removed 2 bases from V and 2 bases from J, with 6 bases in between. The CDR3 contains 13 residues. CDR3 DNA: TGTGCCAGCAGCTTAACAGGAAACACTGAAGCTTTCTTT. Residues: CASSLTGNTEAFF.